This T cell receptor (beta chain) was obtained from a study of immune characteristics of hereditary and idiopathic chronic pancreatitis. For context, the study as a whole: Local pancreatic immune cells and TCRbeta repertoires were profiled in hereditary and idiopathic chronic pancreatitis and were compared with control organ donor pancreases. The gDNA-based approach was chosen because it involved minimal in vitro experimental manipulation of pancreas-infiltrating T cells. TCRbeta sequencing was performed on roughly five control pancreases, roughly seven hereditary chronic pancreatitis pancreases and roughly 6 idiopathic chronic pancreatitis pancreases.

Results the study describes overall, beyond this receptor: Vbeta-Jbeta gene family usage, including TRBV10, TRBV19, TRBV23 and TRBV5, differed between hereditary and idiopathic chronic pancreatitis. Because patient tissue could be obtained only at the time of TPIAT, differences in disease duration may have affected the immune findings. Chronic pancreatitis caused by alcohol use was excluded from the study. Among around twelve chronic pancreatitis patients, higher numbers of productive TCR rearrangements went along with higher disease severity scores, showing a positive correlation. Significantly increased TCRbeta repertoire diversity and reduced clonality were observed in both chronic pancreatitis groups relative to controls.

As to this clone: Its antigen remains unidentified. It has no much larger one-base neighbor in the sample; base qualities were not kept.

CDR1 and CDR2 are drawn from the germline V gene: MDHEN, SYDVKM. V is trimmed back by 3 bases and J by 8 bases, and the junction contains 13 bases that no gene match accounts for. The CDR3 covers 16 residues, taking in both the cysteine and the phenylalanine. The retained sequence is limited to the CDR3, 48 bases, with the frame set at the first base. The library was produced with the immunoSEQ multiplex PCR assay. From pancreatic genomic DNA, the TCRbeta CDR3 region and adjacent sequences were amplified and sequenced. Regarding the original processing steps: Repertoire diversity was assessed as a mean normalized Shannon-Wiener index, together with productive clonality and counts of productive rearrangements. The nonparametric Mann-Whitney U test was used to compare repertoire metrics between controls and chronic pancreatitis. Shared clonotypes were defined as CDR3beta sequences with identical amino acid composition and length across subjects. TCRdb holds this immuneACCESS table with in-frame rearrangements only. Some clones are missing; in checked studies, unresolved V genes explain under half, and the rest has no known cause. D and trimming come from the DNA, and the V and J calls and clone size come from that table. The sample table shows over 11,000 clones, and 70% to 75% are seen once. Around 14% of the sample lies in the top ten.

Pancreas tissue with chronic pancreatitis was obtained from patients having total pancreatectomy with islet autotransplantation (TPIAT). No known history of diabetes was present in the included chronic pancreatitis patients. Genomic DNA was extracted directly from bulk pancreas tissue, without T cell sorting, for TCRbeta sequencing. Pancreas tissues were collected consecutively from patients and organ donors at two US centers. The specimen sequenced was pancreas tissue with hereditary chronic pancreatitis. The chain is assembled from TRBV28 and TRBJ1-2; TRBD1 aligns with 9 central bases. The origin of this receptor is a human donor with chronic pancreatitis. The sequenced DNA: TGTGCCAGCAGTTTGGGGTTAACACAGGGGGCGGCCGGCTACACCTTC. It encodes CASSLGLTQGAAGYTF.